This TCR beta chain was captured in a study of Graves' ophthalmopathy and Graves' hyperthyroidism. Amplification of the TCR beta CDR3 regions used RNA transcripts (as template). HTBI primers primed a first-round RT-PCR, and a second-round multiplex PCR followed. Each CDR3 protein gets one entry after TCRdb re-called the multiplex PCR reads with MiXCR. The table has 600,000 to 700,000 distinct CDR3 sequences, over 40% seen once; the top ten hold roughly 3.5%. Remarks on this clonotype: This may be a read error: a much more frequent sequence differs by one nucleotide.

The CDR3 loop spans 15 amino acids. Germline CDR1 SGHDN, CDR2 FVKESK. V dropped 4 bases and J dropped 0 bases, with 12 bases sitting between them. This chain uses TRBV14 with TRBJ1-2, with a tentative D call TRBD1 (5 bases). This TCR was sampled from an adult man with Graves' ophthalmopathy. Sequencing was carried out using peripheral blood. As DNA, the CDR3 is TGTGCCAGCAGCCGAGTTTTAGGGGCTAACTATGGCTACACCTTC. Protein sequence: CASSRVLGANYGYTF. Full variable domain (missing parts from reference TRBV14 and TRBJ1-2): EAGVTQFPSHSVIEKGQTVTLRCDPISGHDNLYWYRRVMGKEIKFLLHFVKESKQDESGMPNNRFLAERTGGTYSTLKVQPAELEDSGVYFCASSRVLGANYGYTFGSGTRLTVV.